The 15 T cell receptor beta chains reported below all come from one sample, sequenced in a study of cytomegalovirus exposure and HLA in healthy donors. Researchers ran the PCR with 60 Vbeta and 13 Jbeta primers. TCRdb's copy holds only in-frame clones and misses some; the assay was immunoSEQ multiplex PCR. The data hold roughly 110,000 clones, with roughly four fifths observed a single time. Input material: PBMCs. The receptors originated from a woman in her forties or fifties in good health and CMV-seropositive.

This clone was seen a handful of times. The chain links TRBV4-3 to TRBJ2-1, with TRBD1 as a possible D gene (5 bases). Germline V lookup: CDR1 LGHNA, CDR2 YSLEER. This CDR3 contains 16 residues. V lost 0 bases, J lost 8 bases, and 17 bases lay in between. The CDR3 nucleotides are TGCGCCAGCAGCCAAGATATATATAGGGGTCGGGATGAGCAGTTCTTC. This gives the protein CASSQDIYRGRDEQFF.

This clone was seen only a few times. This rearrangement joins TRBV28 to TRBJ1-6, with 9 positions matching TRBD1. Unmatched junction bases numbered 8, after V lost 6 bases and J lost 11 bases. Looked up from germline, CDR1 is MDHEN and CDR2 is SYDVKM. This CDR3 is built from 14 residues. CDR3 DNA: TGTGCCAGCAGGCGGACAGGGGCGACGGCACCCCTCCACTTT. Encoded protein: CASRRTGATAPLHF.

CDR3 nucleotides: TGTGCCAGCAGCGAACAGGTGAACTCCTACAATGAGCAGTTCTTC. It is translated as CASSEQVNSYNEQFF. The V call is TRBV7-3, the J call TRBJ2-1, with D maybe TRBD1 (5 bases). Germline V gene lookup returns CDR1 SGHTA and CDR2 FQGTGA. The CDR3 extends over 15 amino acids. Trimming stripped 5 bases from V and 0 bases from J, with 11 bases between.

The CDR3 DNA reads as TGTGCCAGCAGCTTACAGGATCAGCCCCAGCATTTT. Translation: CASSLQDQPQHF. This chain joins TRBV7-6 and TRBJ1-5; no reliable D call. Germline loops: CDR1 SGHVS, CDR2 FNYEAQ. There are 12 residues in the CDR3. V was shortened by 2 bases and J by 5 bases, with 4 bases between the two germline ends.

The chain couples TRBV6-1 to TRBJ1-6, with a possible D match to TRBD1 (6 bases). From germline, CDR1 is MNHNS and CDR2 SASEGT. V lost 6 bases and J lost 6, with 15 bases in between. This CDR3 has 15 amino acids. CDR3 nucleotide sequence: TGTGCCAGCAGACCCCGGACAGAGTTTAATTCACCCCTCCACTTT. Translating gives CASRPRTEFNSPLHF.

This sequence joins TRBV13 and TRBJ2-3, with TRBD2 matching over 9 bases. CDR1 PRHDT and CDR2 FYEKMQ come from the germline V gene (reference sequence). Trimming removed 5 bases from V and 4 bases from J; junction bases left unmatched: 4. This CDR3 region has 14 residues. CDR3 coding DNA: TGTGCCAGCAGCGGAGCGGGGGGATCAGATACGCAGTATTTT. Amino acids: CASSGAGGSDTQYF.

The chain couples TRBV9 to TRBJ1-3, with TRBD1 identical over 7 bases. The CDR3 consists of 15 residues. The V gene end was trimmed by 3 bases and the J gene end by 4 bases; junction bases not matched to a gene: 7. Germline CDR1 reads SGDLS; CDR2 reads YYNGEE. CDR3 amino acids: CASSDKTGTGNTIYF. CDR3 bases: TGTGCCAGCAGCGACAAGACAGGGACCGGAAACACCATATATTTT.

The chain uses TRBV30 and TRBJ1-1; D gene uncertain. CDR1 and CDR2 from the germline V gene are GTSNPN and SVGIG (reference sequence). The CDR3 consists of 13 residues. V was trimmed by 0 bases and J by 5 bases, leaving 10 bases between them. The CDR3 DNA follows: TGTGCCTGGAGTGTATACCGGGAAACTGAAGCTTTCTTT. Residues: CAWSVYRETEAFF.

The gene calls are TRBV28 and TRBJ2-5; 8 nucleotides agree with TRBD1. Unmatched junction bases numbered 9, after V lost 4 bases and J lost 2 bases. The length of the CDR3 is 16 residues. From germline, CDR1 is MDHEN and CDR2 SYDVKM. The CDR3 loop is CASSYYRGALQETQYF. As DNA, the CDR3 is TGTGCCAGCAGTTATTACAGGGGGGCCCTTCAAGAGACCCAGTACTTC.

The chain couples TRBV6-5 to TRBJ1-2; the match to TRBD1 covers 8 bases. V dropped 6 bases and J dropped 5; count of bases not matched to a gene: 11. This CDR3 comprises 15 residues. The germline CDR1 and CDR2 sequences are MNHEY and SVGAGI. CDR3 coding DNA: TGTGCCAGCAGCCGCGGACAGGGAAGAGGATATGGCTACACCTTC. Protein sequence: CASSRGQGRGYGYTF.

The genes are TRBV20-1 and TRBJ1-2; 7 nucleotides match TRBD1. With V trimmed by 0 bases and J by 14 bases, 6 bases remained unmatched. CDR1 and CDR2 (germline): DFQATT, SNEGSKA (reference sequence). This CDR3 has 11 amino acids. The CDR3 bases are TGCAGTGCTAGAGACGACAGGGCTGAGACCTTC. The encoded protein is CSARDDRAETF.

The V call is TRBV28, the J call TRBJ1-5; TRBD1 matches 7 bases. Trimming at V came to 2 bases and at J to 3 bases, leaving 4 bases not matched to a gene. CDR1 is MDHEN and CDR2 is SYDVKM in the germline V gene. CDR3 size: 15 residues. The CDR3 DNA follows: TGTGCCAGCAGTTTAGAACAGGGGCACAATCAGCCCCAGCATTTT. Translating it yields CASSLEQGHNQPQHF. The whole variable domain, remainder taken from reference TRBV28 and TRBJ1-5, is DVKVTQSSRYLVKRTGEKVFLECVQDMDHENMFWYRQDPGLGLRLIYFSYDVKMKEKGDIPEGYSVSREKKERFSLILESASTNQTSMYLCASSLEQGHNQPQHFGDGTRLSIL.

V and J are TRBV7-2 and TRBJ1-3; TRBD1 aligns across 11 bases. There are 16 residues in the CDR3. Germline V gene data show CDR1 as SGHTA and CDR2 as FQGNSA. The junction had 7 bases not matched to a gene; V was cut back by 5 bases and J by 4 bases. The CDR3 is CASSEGQGAWGNTIYF. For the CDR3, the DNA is TGTGCCAGCAGCGAAGGACAGGGGGCCTGGGGAAACACCATATATTTT.

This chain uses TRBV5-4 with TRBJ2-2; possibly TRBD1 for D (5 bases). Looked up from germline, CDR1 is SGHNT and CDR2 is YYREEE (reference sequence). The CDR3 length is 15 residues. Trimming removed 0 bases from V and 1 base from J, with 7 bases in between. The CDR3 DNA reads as TGTGCCAGCAGCTTGGAACAGGTGAACACCGGGGAGCTGTTTTTT. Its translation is CASSLEQVNTGELFF.

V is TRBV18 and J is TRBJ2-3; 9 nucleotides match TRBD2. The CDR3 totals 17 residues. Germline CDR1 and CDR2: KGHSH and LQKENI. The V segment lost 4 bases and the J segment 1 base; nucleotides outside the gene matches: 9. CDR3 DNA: TGTGCCAGCTCACTCCAAACAGCGGGGGGAGGCACAGATACGCAGTATTTT. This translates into CASSLQTAGGGTDTQYF.